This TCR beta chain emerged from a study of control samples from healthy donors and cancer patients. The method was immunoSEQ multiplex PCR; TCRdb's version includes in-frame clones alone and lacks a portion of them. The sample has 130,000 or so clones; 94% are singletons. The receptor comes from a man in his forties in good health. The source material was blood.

This CDR3 reads CASSSRAATLYGYTF. The DNA of the CDR3 is TGTGCCAGCAGCAGCCGGGCCGCAACCCTCTATGGCTACACCTTC. The genes are TRBV27 and TRBJ1-2; unclear D gene. Germline assignment: CDR1 MNHEY and CDR2 SMNVEV (reference sequence). V was trimmed by 6 bases and J by 4 bases, leaving 18 bases between them. The CDR3 length is 15 residues.